The clone carrying this T cell receptor (beta chain) was recorded at least ten times. Its target is unknown. This entry is derived from a study of T-cell reconstitution after alpha-beta-depleted transplantation in children. Regarding the study as a whole: The origin of high day-60 TCRbeta diversity in some patients lay in surviving recipient T cells and thymic progenitors.

The CDR3 loop spans 15 amino acids. Germline V gene lookup returns CDR1 DFQATT and CDR2 SNEGSKA (reference sequence). Trimming cost V 5 bases and J 7 bases; bases outside gene matches: 7. For TCRbeta, the library was prepared with unique molecular identifiers. TCRdb ran MiXCR on the PCR reads and lists one entry per CDR3 protein. The table has over 90,000 distinct CDR3 sequences, about 6% seen once. The genes are TRBV20-1 and TRBJ2-2; 13 bases match TRBD2. The sequenced sample was PBMCs, mostly from graft donor cells, obtained 60 days after TCRalphabeta/CD19-depleted stem cell transplant. The TCR comes from a female patient between 2 and 15 years old who had a stem cell transplant for Fanconi anemia, so the T cells may come from the graft donor. The CDR3: CSAPIRLAGGGELFF. Written as DNA, the CDR3 is TGCAGTGCTCCTATCCGACTAGCGGGGGGCGGGGAGCTGTTTTTT.